The clone carrying this T cell receptor beta chain appeared a few times. Full-length variable regions came from constant-region reverse primers plus semi-nested Nested Universal Primer A PCR. MiXCR, applied by TCRdb to the 5' RACE reads, yields one record per CDR3 protein. The sample contains about 47,000 distinct CDR3 sequences, about 28% of which appear only once. This CDR3 contains 15 residues. The germline V gene encodes CDR1 SGHTA and CDR2 FQGNSA. Deletions cut 1 base from V and 8 bases from J, with 15 bases between. This TCR derives from a female donor with breast cancer. What was sequenced was naive CD4+ T cells sorted from blood. Specified subset: naive CD4+ T cells, CD4+CD45RA+CD25-. This chain joins TRBV7-2 and TRBJ2-1; D call uncertain. The CDR3 DNA is TGTGCCAGCAGCTTAGTAGCTGGCAGCGTCCATGAGCAGTTCTTC. Its translation is CASSLVAGSVHEQFF.